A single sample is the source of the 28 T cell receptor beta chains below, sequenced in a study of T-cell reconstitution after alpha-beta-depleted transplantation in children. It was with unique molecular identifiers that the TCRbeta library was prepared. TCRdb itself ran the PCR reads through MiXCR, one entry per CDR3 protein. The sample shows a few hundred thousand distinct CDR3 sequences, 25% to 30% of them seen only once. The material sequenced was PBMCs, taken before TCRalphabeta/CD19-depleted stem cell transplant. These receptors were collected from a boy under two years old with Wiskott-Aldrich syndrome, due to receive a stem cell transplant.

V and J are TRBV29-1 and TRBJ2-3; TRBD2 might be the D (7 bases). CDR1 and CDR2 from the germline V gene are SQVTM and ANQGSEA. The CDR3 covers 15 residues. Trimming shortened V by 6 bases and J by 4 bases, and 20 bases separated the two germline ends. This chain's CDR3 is CSVRGGAGAADTQYF. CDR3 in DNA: TGCAGCGTCCGAGGGGGGGCCGGAGCGGCAGATACGCAGTATTTT.

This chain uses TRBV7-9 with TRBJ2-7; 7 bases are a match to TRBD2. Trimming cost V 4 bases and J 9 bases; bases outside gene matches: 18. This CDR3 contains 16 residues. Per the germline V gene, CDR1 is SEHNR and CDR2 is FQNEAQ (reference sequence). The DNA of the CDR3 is TGTGCCAGCAGCTACCCTAGACTAGCTACATGGAGGGGGCAGTACTTC. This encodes CASSYPRLATWRGQYF.

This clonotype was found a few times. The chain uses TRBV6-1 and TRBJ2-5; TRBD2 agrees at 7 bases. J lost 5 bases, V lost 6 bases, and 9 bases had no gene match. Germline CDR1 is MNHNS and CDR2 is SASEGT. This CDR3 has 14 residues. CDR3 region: CASSRRTSRETQYF. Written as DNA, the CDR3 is TGTGCCAGCAGCCGAAGGACTAGTCGCGAGACCCAGTACTTC.

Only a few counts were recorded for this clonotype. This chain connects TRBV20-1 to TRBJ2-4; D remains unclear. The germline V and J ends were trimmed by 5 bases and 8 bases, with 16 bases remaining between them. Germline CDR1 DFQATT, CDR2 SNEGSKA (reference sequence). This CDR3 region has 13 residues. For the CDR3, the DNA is TGCAGTGCTTTTCCCCTGTTTCGGGACATTCAGTACTTC. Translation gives CSAFPLFRDIQYF.

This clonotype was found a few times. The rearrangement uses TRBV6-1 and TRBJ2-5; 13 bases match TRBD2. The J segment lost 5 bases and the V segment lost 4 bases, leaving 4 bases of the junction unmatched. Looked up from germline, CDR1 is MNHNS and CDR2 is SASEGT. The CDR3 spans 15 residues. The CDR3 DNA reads TGTGCCAGCAGTGCAGGACTAGCGGGAGTTGAGACCCAGTACTTC. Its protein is CASSAGLAGVETQYF.

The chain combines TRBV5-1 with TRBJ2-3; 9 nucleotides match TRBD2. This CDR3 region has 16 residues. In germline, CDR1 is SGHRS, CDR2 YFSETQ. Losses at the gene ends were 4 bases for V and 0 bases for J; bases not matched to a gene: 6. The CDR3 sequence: CASSVGLAASTDTQYF. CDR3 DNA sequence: TGCGCCAGCAGCGTGGGACTAGCTGCTAGCACAGATACGCAGTATTTT.

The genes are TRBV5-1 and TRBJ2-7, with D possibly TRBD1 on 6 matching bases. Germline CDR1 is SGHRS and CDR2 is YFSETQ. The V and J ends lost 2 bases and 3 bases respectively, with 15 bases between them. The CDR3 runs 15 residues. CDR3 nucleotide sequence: TGCGCCAGCAGCTTCGAAGGGGGTGGCCTCTACGAGCAGTACTTC. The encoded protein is CASSFEGGGLYEQYF.

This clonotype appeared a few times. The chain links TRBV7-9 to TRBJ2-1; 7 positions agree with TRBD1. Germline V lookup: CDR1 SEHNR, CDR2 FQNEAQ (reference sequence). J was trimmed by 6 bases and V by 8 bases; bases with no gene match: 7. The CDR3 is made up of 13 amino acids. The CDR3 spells CASGRQGRNEQFF. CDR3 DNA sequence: TGTGCCAGCGGGCGACAGGGTCGCAATGAGCAGTTCTTC.

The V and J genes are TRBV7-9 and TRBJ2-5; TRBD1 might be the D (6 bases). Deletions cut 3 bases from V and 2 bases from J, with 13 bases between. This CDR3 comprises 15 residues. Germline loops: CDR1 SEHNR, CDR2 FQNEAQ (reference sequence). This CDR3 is CASSFSGQSQETQYF. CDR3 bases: TGTGCCAGCAGCTTTTCCGGACAGTCACAAGAGACCCAGTACTTC.

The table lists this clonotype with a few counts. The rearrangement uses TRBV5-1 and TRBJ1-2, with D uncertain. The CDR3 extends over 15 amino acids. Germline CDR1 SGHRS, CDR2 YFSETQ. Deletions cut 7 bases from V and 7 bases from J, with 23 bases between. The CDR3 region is CASSLETNLQRGYTF. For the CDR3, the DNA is TGCGCCAGCTCCCTCGAGACAAATCTGCAACGTGGCTACACCTTC.

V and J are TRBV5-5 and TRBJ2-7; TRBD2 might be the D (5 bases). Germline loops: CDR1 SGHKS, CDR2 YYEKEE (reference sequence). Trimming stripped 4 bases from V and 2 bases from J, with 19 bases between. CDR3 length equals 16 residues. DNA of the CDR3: TGTGCCAGCAGCGTCGATTTTGGTCAGAGGGCCTACGAGCAGTACTTC. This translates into CASSVDFGQRAYEQYF.

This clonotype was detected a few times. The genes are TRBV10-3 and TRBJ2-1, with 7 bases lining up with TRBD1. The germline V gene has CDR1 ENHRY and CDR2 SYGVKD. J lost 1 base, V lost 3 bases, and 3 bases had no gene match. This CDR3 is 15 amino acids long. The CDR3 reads CAISEGGLSYNEQFF. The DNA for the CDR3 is TGTGCCATCAGTGAAGGGGGCTTATCCTACAATGAGCAGTTCTTC.

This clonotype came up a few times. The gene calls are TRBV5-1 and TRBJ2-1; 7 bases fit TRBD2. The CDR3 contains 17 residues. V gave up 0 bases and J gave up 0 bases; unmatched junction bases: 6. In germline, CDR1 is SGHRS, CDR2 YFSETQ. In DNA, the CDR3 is TGCGCCAGCAGCTTGGTTAGCGGGCCAATCTCCTACAATGAGCAGTTCTTC. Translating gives CASSLVSGPISYNEQFF.

CDR3 bases: TGTGCCAGCAGTGAAAGTAGCGGTCGAACCGGGGAGCTGTTTTTT. This gives the protein CASSESSGRTGELFF. This rearrangement joins TRBV2 to TRBJ2-2; perhaps TRBD2 as D (6 bases). Germline values: CDR1 SNHLY, CDR2 FYNNEI. V shed 2 bases and J shed 5 bases, with 12 bases lying between them. This CDR3 is 15 amino acids long.

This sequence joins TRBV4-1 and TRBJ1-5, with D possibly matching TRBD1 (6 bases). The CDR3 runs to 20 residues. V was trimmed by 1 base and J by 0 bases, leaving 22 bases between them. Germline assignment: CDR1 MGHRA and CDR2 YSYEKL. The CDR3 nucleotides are TGCGCCAGCAGCCAAGTTCCGGACAGCTGGGTGAAAGATAGCAATCAGCCCCAGCATTTT. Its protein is CASSQVPDSWVKDSNQPQHF.

Written as DNA, the CDR3 is TGCAGTGCTAGAGATCAGGGGACAGGGACCTACGAGCAGTACTTC. Translating it yields CSARDQGTGTYEQYF. V is TRBV20-1 and J is TRBJ2-7; 9 bases fit TRBD1. The germline V gene has CDR1 DFQATT and CDR2 SNEGSKA (reference sequence). J lost 2 bases, V lost 0 bases, and 5 bases had no gene match. This CDR3 spans 15 amino acids.

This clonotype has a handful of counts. The CDR3 DNA is TGTGCCACCAGCAGAGGTTTGGGGGCTCGCAATGAGCAGTTCTTC. Translation gives CATSRGLGARNEQFF. The chain uses TRBV15 and TRBJ2-1; a possible D gene is TRBD1 (6 bases). Germline CDR1 LNHNV, CDR2 YYDKDF (reference sequence). CDR3 length: 15 amino acids. V dropped 1 base and J dropped 6 bases, with 13 bases sitting between them.

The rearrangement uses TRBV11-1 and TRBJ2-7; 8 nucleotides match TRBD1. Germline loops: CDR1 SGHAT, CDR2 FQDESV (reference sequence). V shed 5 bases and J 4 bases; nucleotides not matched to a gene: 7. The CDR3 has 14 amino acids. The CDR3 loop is CASSPWTGRYEQYF. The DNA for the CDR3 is TGTGCCAGCAGCCCCTGGACAGGGAGGTACGAGCAGTACTTC.

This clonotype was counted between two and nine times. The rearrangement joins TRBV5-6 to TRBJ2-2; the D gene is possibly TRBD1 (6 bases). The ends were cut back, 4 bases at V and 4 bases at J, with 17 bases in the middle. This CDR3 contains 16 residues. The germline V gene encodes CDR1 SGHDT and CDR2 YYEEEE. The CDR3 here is CASSAQGRALTGELFF. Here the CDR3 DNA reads TGTGCCAGCAGCGCACAGGGAAGGGCCCTCACCGGGGAGCTGTTTTTT.

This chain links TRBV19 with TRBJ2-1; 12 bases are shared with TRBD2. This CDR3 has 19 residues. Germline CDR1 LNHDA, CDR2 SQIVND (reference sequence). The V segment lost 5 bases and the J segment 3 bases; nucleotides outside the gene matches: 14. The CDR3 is CASSQSVLAGGWGYNEQFF. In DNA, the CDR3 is TGTGCCAGTAGTCAATCGGTACTAGCGGGAGGCTGGGGCTACAATGAGCAGTTCTTC.

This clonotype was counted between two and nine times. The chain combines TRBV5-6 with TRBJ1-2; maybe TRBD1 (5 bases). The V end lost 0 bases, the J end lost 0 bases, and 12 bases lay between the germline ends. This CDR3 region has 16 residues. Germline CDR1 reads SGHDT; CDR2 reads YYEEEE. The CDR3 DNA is TGTGCCAGCAGCTTGGATCCCAGGGTTACTAACTATGGCTACACCTTC. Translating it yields CASSLDPRVTNYGYTF.

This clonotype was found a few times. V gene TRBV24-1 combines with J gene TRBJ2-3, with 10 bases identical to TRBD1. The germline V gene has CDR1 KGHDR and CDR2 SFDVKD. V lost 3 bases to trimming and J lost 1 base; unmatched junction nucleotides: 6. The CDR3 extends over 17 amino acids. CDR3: CATSDPRGTGGTDTQYF. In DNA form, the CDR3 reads TGTGCCACCAGTGATCCACGGGGGACAGGGGGCACAGATACGCAGTATTTT.

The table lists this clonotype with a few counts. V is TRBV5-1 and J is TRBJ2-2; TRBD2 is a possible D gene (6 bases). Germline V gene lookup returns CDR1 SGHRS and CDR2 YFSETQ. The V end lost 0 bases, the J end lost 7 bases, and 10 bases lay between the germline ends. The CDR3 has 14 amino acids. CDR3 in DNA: TGCGCCAGCAGCTTGGAAGGGGAGGTCGGGGAGCTGTTTTTT. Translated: CASSLEGEVGELFF. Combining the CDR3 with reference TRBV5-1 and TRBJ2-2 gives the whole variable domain KAGVTQTPRYLIKTRGQQVTLSCSPISGHRSVSWYQQTPGQGLQFLFEYFSETQRNKGNFPGRFSGRQFSNSRSEMNVSTLELGDSALYLCASSLEGEVGELFFGEGSRLTVL.

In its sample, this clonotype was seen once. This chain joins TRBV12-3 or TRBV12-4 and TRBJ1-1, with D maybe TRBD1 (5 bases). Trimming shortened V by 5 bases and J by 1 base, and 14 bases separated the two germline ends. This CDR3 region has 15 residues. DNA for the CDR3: TGTGCCAGCAGTCCCCGGGGCCTGGGGAACACTGAAGCTTTCTTT. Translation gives CASSPRGLGNTEAFF.

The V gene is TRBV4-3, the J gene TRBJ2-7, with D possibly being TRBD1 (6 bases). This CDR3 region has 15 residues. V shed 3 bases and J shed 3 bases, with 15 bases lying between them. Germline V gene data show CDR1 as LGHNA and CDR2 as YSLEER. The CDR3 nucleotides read TGCGCCAGCAGCCACACCGGGACACATGTCTACGAGCAGTACTTC. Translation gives CASSHTGTHVYEQYF.

The CDR3 nucleotides read TGTGCCAGCAGTCCTGGGACAGGCCTACATGGCTACACCTTC. This codes for CASSPGTGLHGYTF. The rearrangement uses TRBV6-1 and TRBJ1-2; 8 bases match TRBD1. Trimming at V came to 5 bases and at J to 6 bases, leaving 8 bases not matched to a gene. The germline V gene has CDR1 MNHNS and CDR2 SASEGT. This CDR3 is 14 amino acids long.

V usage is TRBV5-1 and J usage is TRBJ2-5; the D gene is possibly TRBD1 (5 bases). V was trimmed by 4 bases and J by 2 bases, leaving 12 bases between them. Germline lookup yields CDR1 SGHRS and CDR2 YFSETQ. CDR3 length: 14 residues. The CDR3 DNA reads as TGCGCCAGCAGCGGACGACAGCAACAAGAGACCCAGTACTTC. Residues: CASSGRQQQETQYF.

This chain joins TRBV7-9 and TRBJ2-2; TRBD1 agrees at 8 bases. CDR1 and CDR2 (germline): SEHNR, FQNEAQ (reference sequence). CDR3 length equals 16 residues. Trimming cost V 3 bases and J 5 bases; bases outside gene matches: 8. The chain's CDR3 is CASSFQGAEWTGELFF. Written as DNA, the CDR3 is TGTGCCAGCAGCTTTCAGGGGGCAGAATGGACCGGGGAGCTGTTTTTT.